This section outlines one T cell receptor beta chain sequence together with its context. What this receptor recognizes is not known. No base-level quality is on record; no much larger clone is a single base apart. Whole blood was collected in K2EDTA tubes by collaborating institutions according to the institutions' own protocols. For TCRbeta analysis, collaborators shipped samples in one of three forms: frozen whole blood, isolated PBMCs, or DNA extracted from either of those sample types. This entry comes from a study of blood T cell repertoires in COVID-19 (dated by TCRdb to the early 2020s). For the wider study: Collaborator samples came from the United States, Italy and Spain and covered acute and convalescent phases of COVID-19. The prospective study material was composed of cDNA or gDNA derived from T cells, B-cell-depleted T cells, or PBMCs. The dataset comprised deeply sampled blood TCRbeta repertoires from subjects exposed to, actively infected with, or recovered from COVID-19. The repertoires were made available in a free public database intended to serve as a resource for research on the immune response to SARS-CoV-2. The samples were drawn from two sources: the first 160 participants of the ongoing ImmuneRACE study, and fewer than 1,500 subjects contributed by 6 global collaborators. The sample metadata nearly always contained a de-identified subject ID, COVID-19 status, age in years and sex. HLA class I and class II types, where available, came from metadata supplied by the sample provider rather than from assay-based typing. The investigation overall reported the following: The quantity of clinical and demographic metadata differed by source and by participant and was supplied without curation.

Sequences MNHEY (CDR1) and SMNVEV (CDR2) are obtained from the germline V gene (reference sequence). Trimming takes 8 bases off V and 0 bases off J; junction bases not matched to a gene: 24. Taken from cysteine to phenylalanine, the CDR3 has 21 residues. Only the CDR3 DNA stays, 63 bases, in frame from base 1. TCRbeta CDR3 regions were amplified from genomic DNA using the immunoSEQ Assay, a bias-controlled multiplex PCR. The paper's processing steps were these. The number of nucleated cells in each sample was estimated by amplification of reference gene primers within the assay. Sequence reads were collapsed and filtered to measure the absolute abundance of every unique TCRbeta CDR3 rearrangement. For each sample, productive Simpson clonality was calculated by taking the square root of Simpson's diversity index across productive rearrangements. TCRdb retrieved this table from immuneACCESS and kept in-frame rearrangements only. Not all clones are present; in checked studies, unresolved V genes account for under half, and no reason is known for the remainder. The V and J calls and clone size were taken over from that table, and D and trimming were inferred from the DNA. Within this sample are over 250,000 clones, with almost 85% of them counted one time only. The ten largest clonotypes hold about 5.1% of the sample.

The receptor's source is a man aged 50-59 years with active or convalescent COVID-19. The sequenced sample consisted of peripheral blood. The V and J genes are TRBV27 and TRBJ2-5; TRBD2 matches 10 bases in the middle. The DNA sequence is as follows: TGTGCCAGCGCACCGAGGCCCCCTAGCGGGAGAAGGGGGGGGTACCAAGAGACCCAGTACTTC. Translation gives CASAPRPPSGRRGGYQETQYF.